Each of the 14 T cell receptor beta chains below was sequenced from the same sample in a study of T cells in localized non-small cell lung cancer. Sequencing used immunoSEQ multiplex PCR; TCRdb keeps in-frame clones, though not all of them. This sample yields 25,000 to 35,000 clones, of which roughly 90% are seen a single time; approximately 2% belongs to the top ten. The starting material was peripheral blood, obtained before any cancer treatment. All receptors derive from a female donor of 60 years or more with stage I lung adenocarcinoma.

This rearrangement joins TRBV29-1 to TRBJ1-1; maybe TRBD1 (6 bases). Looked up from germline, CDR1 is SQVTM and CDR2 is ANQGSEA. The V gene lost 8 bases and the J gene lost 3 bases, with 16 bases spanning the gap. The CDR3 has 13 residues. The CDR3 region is CSISDRRDTEAFF. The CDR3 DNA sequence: TGCAGCATTTCCGACAGGCGGGACACTGAAGCTTTCTTT.

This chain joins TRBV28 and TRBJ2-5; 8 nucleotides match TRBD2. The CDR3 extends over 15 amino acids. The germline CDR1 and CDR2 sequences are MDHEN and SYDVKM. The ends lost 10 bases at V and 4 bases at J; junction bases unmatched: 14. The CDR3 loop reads CATQASGGAVETQYF. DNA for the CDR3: TGTGCCACTCAGGCGTCCGGGGGGGCCGTAGAGACCCAGTACTTC.

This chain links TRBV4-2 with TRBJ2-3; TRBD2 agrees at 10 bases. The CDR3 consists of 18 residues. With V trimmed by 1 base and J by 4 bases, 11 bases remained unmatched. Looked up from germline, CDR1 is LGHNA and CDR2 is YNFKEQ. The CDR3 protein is CASSQVMLSGGASDTQYF. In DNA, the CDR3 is TGTGCCAGCAGCCAAGTGATGCTCAGCGGGGGGGCTTCAGATACGCAGTATTTT.

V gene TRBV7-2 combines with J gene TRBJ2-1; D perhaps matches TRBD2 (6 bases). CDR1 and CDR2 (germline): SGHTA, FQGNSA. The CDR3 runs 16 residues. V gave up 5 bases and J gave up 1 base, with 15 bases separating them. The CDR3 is CASSGLLGGSYNEQFF. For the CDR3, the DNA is TGTGCCAGCAGCGGACTTTTGGGGGGATCCTACAATGAGCAGTTCTTC.

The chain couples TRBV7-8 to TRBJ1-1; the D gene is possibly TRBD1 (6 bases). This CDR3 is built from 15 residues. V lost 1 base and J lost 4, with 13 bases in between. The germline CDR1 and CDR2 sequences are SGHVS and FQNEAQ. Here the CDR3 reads CASSLGWGGPTEAFF. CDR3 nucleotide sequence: TGTGCCAGCAGCTTAGGGTGGGGGGGGCCCACTGAAGCTTTCTTT.

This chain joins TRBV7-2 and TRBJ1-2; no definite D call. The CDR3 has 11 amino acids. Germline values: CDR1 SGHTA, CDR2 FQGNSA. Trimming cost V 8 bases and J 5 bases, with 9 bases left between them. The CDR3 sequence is CASGLLYGYTF. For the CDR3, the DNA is TGTGCCAGCGGGCTCTTGTATGGCTACACCTTC.

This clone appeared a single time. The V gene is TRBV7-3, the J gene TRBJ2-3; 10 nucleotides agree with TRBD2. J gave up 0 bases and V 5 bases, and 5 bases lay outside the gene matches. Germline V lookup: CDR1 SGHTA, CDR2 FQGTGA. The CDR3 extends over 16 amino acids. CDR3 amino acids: CASSLTSGLSTDTQYF. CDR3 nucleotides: TGTGCCAGCAGCCTGACTAGCGGGCTCAGCACAGATACGCAGTATTTT.

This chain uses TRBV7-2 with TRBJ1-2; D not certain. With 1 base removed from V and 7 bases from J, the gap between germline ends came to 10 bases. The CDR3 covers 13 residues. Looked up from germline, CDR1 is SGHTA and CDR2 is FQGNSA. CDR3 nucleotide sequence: TGTGCCAGCAGCTTAGGGCAGGCTCGTGGCTACACCTTC. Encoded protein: CASSLGQARGYTF.

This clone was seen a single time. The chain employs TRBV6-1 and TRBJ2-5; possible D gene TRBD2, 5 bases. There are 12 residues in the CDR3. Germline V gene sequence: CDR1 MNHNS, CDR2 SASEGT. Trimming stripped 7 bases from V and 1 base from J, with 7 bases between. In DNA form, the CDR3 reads TGTGCCAGCATTCGGGGCCAAGAGACCCAGTACTTC. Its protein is CASIRGQETQYF.

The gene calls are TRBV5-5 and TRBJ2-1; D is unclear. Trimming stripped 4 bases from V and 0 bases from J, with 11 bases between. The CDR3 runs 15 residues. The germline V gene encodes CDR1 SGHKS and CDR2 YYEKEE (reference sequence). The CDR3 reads CASSHSQSSYNEQFF. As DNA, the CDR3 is TGTGCCAGCAGCCACAGCCAAAGCTCCTACAATGAGCAGTTCTTC.

In DNA, the CDR3 is TGCGCCAGCAGCTTAGGGGCAATGAGCCAAGAGACCCAGTACTTC. Translated, it gives CASSLGAMSQETQYF. V and J are TRBV5-1 and TRBJ2-5; a possible D gene is TRBD1 (5 bases). The CDR3 is 15 residues long. V dropped 2 bases and J dropped 1 base, with 12 bases sitting between them. CDR1 and CDR2 (germline): SGHRS, YFSETQ. The full variable domain, in which reference TRBV5-1 and TRBJ2-5 provide the parts outside the CDR3, is KAGVTQTPRYLIKTRGQQVTLSCSPISGHRSVSWYQQTPGQGLQFLFEYFSETQRNKGNFPGRFSGRQFSNSRSEMNVSTLELGDSALYLCASSLGAMSQETQYFGPGTRLLVL.

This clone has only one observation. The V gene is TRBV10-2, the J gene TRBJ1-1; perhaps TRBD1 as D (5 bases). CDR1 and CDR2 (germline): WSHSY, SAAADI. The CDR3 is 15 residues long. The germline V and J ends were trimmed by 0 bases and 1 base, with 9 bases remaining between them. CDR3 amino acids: CASSESPTANTEAFF. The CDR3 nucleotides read TGCGCCAGCAGTGAGTCCCCGACAGCGAACACTGAAGCTTTCTTT.

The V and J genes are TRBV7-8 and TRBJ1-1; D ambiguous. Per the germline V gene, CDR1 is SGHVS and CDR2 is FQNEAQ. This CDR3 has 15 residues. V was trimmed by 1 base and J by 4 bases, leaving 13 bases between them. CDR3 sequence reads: CASSLEREWGTEAFF. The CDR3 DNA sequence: TGTGCCAGCAGCTTAGAGCGGGAGTGGGGCACTGAAGCTTTCTTT.

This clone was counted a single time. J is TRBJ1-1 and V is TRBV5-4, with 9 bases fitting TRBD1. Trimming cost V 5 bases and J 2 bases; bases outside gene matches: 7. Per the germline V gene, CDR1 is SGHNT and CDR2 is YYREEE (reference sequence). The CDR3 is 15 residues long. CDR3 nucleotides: TGTGCCAGCAGTCTCGGGACAGGGCCCAACACTGAAGCTTTCTTT. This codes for CASSLGTGPNTEAFF.